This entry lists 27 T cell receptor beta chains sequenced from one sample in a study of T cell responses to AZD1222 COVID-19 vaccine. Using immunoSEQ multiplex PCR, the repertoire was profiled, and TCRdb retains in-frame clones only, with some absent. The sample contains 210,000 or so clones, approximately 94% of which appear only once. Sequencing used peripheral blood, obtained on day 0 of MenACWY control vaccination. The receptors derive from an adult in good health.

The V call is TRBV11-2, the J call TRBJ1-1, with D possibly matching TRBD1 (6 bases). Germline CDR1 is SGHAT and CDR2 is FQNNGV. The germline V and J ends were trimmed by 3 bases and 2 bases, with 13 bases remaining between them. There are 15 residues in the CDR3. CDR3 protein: CASSFYRVPNTEAFF. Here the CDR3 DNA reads TGTGCCAGCAGCTTCTACAGGGTCCCCAACACTGAAGCTTTCTTT.

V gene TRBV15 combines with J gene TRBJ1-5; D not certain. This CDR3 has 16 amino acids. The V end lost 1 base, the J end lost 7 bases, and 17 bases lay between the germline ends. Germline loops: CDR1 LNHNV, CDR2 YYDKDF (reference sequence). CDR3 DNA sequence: TGTGCCACCAGCAGAGGATTTCAAGGTGCGGGCCAGCCCCAGCATTTT. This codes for CATSRGFQGAGQPQHF.

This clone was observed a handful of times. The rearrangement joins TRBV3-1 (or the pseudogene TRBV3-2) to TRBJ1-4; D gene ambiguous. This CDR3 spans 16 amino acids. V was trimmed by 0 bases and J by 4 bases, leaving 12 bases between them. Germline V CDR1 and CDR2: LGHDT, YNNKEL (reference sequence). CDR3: CASSQDRRLFNEKLFF. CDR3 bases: TGTGCCAGCAGCCAAGATAGGCGCCTGTTTAATGAAAAACTGTTTTTT.

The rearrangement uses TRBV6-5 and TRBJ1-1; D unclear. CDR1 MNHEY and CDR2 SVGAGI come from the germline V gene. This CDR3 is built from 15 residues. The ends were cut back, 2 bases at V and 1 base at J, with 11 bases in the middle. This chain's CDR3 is CASSYISPRNTEAFF. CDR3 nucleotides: TGTGCCAGCAGTTACATCTCTCCGAGGAACACTGAAGCTTTCTTT.

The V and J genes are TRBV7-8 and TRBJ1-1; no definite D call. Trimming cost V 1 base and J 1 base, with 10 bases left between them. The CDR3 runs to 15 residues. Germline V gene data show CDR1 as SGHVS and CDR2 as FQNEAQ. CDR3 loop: CASSLESARNTEAFF. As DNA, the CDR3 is TGTGCCAGCAGCTTAGAGAGCGCGAGGAACACTGAAGCTTTCTTT.

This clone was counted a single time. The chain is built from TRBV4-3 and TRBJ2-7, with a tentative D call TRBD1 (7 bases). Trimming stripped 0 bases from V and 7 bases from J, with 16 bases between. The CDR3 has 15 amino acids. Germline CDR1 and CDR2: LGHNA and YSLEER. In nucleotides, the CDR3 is TGCGCCAGCAGCCAAGACTCAGGCAGGGGGGTGGAGCAGTACTTC. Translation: CASSQDSGRGVEQYF.

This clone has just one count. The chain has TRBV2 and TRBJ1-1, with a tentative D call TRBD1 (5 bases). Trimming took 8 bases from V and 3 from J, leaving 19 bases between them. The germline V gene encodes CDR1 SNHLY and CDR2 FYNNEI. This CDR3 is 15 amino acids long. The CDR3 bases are TGTGCCAGCGGGAGGTCGACAGTTTTTGACACTGAAGCTTTCTTT. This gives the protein CASGRSTVFDTEAFF. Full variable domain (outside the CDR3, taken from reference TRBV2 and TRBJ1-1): EPEVTQTPSHQVTQMGQEVILRCVPISNHLYFYWYRQILGQKVEFLVSFYNNEISEKSEIFDDQFSVERPDGSNFTLKIRSTKLEDSAMYFCASGRSTVFDTEAFFGQGTRLTVV.

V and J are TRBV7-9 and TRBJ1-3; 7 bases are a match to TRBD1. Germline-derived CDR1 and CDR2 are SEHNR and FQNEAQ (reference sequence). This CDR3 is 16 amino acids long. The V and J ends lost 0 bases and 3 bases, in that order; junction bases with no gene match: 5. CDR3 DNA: TGTGCCAGCAGCTTAGCGGGACAGTTGATTGGAAACACCATATATTTT. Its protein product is CASSLAGQLIGNTIYF.

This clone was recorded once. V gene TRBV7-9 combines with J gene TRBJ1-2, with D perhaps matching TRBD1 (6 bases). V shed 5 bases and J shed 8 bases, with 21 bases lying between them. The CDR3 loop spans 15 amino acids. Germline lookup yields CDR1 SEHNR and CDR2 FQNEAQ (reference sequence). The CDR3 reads CASSQSHGGLRGYTF. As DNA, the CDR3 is TGTGCCAGCAGCCAATCCCATGGGGGGCTGAGAGGCTACACCTTC.

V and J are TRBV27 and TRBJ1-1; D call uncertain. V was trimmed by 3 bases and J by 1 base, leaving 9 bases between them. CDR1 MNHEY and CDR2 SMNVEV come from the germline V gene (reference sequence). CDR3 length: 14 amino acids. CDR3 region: CASSFRSRNTEAFF. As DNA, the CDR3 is TGTGCCAGCAGTTTCCGGAGTAGGAACACTGAAGCTTTCTTT.

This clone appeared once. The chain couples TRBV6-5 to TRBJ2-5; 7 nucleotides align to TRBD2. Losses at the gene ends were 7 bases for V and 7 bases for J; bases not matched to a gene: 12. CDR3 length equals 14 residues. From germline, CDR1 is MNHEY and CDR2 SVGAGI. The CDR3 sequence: CASNPGGEEGTQYF. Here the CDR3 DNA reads TGTGCCAGCAACCCTGGGGGGGAAGAGGGGACCCAGTACTTC.

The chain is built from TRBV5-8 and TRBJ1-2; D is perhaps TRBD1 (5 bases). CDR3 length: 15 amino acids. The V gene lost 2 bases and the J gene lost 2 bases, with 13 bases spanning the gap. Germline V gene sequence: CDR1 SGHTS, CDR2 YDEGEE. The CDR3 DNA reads TGTGCCAGCAGCTTATCCATCGGGGGAAACTATGGCTACACCTTC. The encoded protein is CASSLSIGGNYGYTF.

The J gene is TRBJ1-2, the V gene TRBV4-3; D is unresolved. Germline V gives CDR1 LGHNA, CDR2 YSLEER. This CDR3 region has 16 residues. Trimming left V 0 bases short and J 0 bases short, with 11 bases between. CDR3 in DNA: TGCGCCAGCAGCCAAGATCTAAGGGAGGCTAACTATGGCTACACCTTC. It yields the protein CASSQDLREANYGYTF.

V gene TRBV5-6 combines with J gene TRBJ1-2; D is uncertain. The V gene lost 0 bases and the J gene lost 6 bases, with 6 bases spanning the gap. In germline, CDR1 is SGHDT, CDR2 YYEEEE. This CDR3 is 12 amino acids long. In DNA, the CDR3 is TGTGCCAGCAGCTTGGAAGGGAATGGCTACACCTTC. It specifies CASSLEGNGYTF.

The CDR3 loop is CASRLLDYGYTF. For the CDR3, the DNA is TGTGCCAGCAGACTTCTGGACTATGGCTACACCTTC. V and J are TRBV2 and TRBJ1-2; D gene ambiguous. CDR1 and CDR2 (germline): SNHLY, FYNNEI. V was trimmed by 6 bases and J by 3 bases, leaving 8 bases between them. This CDR3 region has 12 residues.

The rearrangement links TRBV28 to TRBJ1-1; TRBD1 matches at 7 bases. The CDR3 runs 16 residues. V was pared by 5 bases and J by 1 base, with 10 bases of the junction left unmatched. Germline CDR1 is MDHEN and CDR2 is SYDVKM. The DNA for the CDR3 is TGTGCCAGCAGTCCGGGGACAGCCGGAACGAACACTGAAGCTTTCTTT. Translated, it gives CASSPGTAGTNTEAFF.

The CDR3 DNA is TGCGCCAGCAGCGGGGACAGGGGGCAAACGCAGTATTTT. Encoded protein: CASSGDRGQTQYF. The chain links TRBV5-1 to TRBJ2-3; 12 nucleotides align to TRBD1. Germline V gives CDR1 SGHRS, CDR2 YFSETQ. The CDR3 length is 13 residues. V shed 4 bases and J 9 bases; nucleotides not matched to a gene: 3.

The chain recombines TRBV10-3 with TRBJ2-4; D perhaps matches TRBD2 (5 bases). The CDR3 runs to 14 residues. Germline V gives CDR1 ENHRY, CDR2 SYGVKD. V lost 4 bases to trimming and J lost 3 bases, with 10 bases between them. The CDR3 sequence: CAISVGVDKNIQYF. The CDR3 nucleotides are TGTGCCATCAGTGTCGGGGTCGACAAAAACATTCAGTACTTC.

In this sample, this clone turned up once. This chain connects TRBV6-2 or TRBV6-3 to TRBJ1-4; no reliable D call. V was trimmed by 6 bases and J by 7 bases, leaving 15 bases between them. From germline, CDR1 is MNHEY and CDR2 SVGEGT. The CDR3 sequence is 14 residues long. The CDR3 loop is CASSFRLDGEKLFF. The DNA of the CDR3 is TGTGCCAGCAGCTTTCGGTTGGATGGTGAAAAACTGTTTTTT.

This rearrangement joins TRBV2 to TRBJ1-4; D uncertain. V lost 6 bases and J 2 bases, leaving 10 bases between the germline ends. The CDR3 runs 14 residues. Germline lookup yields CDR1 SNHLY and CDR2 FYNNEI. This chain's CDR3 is CASRPSYTNEKLFF. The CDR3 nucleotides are TGTGCCAGCAGACCATCATATACTAATGAAAAACTGTTTTTT.

CDR3 DNA sequence: TGCGCCAGCAGCCAAGATTTCGCGGATACGCAGTATTTT. Its translation is CASSQDFADTQYF. The chain recombines TRBV4-3 with TRBJ2-3; D is ambiguous. The germline V gene has CDR1 LGHNA and CDR2 YSLEER. This CDR3 has 13 residues. V dropped 0 bases and J dropped 6 bases, with 7 bases sitting between them.

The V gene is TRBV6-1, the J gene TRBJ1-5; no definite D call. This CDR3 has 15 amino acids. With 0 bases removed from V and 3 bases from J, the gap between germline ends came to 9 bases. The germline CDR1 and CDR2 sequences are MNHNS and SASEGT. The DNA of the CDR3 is TGTGCCAGCAGTGAAGCGCCAGCTAACAATCAGCCCCAGCATTTT. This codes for CASSEAPANNQPQHF.

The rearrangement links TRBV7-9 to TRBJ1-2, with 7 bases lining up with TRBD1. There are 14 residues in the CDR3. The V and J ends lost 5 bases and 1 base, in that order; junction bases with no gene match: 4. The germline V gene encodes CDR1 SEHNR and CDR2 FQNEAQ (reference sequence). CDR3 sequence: CASSLTGVNYGYTF. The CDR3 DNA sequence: TGTGCCAGCAGCCTTACAGGGGTTAACTATGGCTACACCTTC.

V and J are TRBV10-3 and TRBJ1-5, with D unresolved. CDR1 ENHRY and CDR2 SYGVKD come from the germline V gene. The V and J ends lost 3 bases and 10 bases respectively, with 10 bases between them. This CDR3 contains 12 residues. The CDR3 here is CAISDSARPQHF. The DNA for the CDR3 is TGTGCCATCAGTGATTCCGCTCGACCCCAGCATTTT.

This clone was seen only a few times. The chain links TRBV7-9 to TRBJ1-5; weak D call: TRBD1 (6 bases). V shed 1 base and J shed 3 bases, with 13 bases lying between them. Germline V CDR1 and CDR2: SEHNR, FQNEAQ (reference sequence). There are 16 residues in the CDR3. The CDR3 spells CASSLVGGDDNQPQHF. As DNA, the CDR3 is TGTGCCAGCAGCTTAGTGGGGGGCGATGACAATCAGCCCCAGCATTTT.

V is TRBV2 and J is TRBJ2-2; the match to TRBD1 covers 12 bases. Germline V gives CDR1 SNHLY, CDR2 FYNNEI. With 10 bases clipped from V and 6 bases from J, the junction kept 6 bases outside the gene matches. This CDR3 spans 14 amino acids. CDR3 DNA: TGTGCCACCCGGGGACAGGGGGCATCCGGGGAGCTGTTTTTT. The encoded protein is CATRGQGASGELFF.

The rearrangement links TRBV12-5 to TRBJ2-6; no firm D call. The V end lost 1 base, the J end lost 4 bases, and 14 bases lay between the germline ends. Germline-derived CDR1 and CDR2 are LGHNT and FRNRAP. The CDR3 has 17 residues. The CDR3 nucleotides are TGTGCTAGTGGTTTGGACCAGACCCTGAGGGGGGCCAACGTCCTGACTTTC. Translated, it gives CASGLDQTLRGANVLTF.